The 28 T cell receptor beta chains below all came from one sample that was sequenced in a study of PD-1 blockade in classical Hodgkin lymphoma. The table came from immunoSEQ multiplex PCR; TCRdb's copy has only in-frame clones and leaves some out. The repertoire holds approximately 99,000 clones, with roughly 76% as singletons. With no exception, relapse followed autologous stem cell transplantation in all patients, and brentuximab vedotin exposure varied. Here the sequenced sample was peripheral blood mononuclear cells (PBMCs), taken before the second cycle of nivolumab. These receptor sequences come from a human donor with classical Hodgkin lymphoma.

The chain uses TRBV7-3 and TRBJ2-3; D ambiguous. Germline V gene data show CDR1 as SGHTA and CDR2 as FQGTGA. V shed 1 base and J shed 4 bases, with 6 bases lying between them. The CDR3 has 13 amino acids. CDR3 sequence (DNA): TGTGCCAGCAGCTTAAGTGGTCCAGATACGCAGTATTTT. It codes for CASSLSGPDTQYF.

The gene calls are TRBV15 and TRBJ1-3; 7 positions match TRBD1. The germline V gene encodes CDR1 LNHNV and CDR2 YYDKDF (reference sequence). This CDR3 is built from 15 residues. The junction had 4 bases not matched to a gene; V was cut back by 5 bases and J by 0 bases. In DNA form, the CDR3 reads TGTGCCACCAGCCCCGGGACAGTCTCTGGAAACACCATATATTTT. Amino acids: CATSPGTVSGNTIYF.

J is TRBJ2-7 and V is TRBV5-6, with a possible D match to TRBD2 (6 bases). V was pared by 0 bases and J by 4 bases, with 17 bases between. CDR1 and CDR2 (germline): SGHDT, YYEEEE. The length of the CDR3 is 16 residues. The CDR3 DNA reads as TGTGCCAGCAGCTTGGGGCTTGGCAGCGGGCAGTACGAGCAGTACTTC. Translation gives CASSLGLGSGQYEQYF. Based on the CDR3 plus reference TRBV5-6 and TRBJ2-7, the full variable domain is DAGVTQSPTHLIKTRGQQVTLRCSPKSGHDTVSWYQQALGQGPQFIFQYYEEEERQRGNFPDRFSGHQFPNYSSELNVNALLLGDSALYLCASSLGLGSGQYEQYFGPGTRLTVT.

The chain has TRBV7-2 and TRBJ2-3; D is unclear. The CDR3 extends over 14 amino acids. The V gene's germline CDR1 is SGHTA and CDR2 FQGNSA. V lost 0 bases and J 0 bases, leaving 4 bases between the germline ends. The CDR3: CASSLAVSTDTQYF. CDR3 nucleotide sequence: TGTGCCAGCAGCTTAGCGGTTAGCACAGATACGCAGTATTTT.

In regard to this clone: Other DNA sequences in the sample encode the same CDR3. This sequence joins TRBV9 and TRBJ2-7; 9 bases are shared with TRBD1. This CDR3 comprises 14 residues. V lost 0 bases and J lost 5; bases outside the gene matches: 3. The germline V gene encodes CDR1 SGDLS and CDR2 YYNGEE. The CDR3 loop reads CASSVGDRGDEQYF. The CDR3 DNA reads as TGTGCCAGCAGCGTAGGAGACAGGGGGGACGAGCAGTACTTC.

The rearrangement joins TRBV21-1 to TRBJ1-1. TRBV21-1 is flagged as a pseudogene. The CDR3 runs to 16 residues. CDR3 protein: CASSKGPPWGKTEAFF. The CDR3 DNA is TGTGCCAGCAGCAAAGGTCCACCTTGGGGGAAGACTGAAGCTTTCTTT.

This chain connects TRBV6-5 to TRBJ1-1; D is perhaps TRBD1 (6 bases). The CDR3 length is 13 residues. Germline assignment: CDR1 MNHEY and CDR2 SVGAGI. V lost 5 bases and J 7 bases, leaving 14 bases between the germline ends. CDR3 loop: CASSPKGGIEAFF. The CDR3 DNA sequence: TGTGCCAGCAGTCCTAAGGGGGGCATTGAAGCTTTCTTT.

This clone came up a few times. The rearrangement uses TRBV4-2 and TRBJ1-1, with D uncertain. Germline V gives CDR1 LGHNA, CDR2 YNFKEQ. V lost 1 base and J 8 bases, leaving 11 bases between the germline ends. This CDR3 spans 13 amino acids. Here the CDR3 DNA reads TGTGCCAGCAGCCAAGGGTCGGTGGACGAAGCTTTCTTT. Translating it yields CASSQGSVDEAFF.

The J gene is TRBJ2-6, the V gene TRBV5-1, with D uncertain. In germline, CDR1 is SGHRS, CDR2 YFSETQ. V was pared by 1 base and J by 0 bases, with 2 bases between. This CDR3 region has 14 residues. In nucleotides, the CDR3 is TGCGCCAGCAGCTTGTCCTCTGGGGCCAACGTCCTGACTTTC. Its protein product is CASSLSSGANVLTF.

The chain recombines TRBV6-4 with TRBJ2-1, with 8 bases matching TRBD2. Trimming cost V 5 bases and J 12 bases; bases outside gene matches: 3. CDR3 length equals 11 residues. CDR1 and CDR2 (germline): MRHNA, SNTAGT. CDR3 residues: CASSSGGVQFF. The CDR3 nucleotides are TGTGCCAGCAGTTCGGGGGGGGTGCAGTTCTTC.

The chain is built from TRBV7-9 and TRBJ2-1; D is perhaps TRBD1 or TRBD2 (7 bases each). Germline V gene sequence: CDR1 SEHNR, CDR2 FQNEAQ (reference sequence). The CDR3 covers 15 residues. V lost 1 base and J 4 bases, leaving 11 bases between the germline ends. In DNA, the CDR3 is TGTGCCAGCAGCTTAGGACAGGGAGGGTACAATGAGCAGTTCTTC. Translated, it gives CASSLGQGGYNEQFF.

V gene TRBV7-9 combines with J gene TRBJ1-1; D gene unclear. The CDR3 totals 14 residues. Trimming cost V 2 bases and J 1 base, with 8 bases left between them. CDR1 and CDR2 (germline): SEHNR, FQNEAQ (reference sequence). DNA for the CDR3: TGTGCCAGCAGCTTACGTGGGCAGAACACTGAAGCTTTCTTT. It encodes CASSLRGQNTEAFF. Full variable domain (rest looked up from reference TRBV7-9 and TRBJ1-1): DTGVSQNPRHKITKRGQNVTFRCDPISEHNRLYWYRQTLGQGPEFLTYFQNEAQLEKSRLLSDRFSAERPKGSFSTLEIQRTEQGDSAMYLCASSLRGQNTEAFFGQGTRLTVV.

This CDR3 reads CASAPLPGELFF. CDR3 DNA: TGTGCCAGCGCTCCATTACCCGGGGAGCTGTTTTTT. J is TRBJ2-2 and V is TRBV2; no reliable D call. The germline V gene has CDR1 SNHLY and CDR2 FYNNEI. The V end lost 8 bases, the J end lost 6 bases, and 10 bases lay between the germline ends. The CDR3 has 12 amino acids.

This chain links TRBV25-1 with TRBJ2-7, with 8 positions matching TRBD2. Trimming removed 6 bases from V and 4 bases from J; junction bases left unmatched: 5. Germline values: CDR1 MGHDK, CDR2 SYGVNS. The length of the CDR3 is 13 residues. CDR3 sequence (DNA): TGTGCCAGCAGATCCACTAGCGGATACGAGCAGTACTTC. It is translated as CASRSTSGYEQYF.

J is TRBJ1-1 and V is TRBV7-2; D is unresolved. CDR1 is SGHTA and CDR2 is FQGNSA in the germline V gene. Trimming pared 1 base from V and 4 bases from J, leaving 10 bases between. The CDR3 spans 14 residues. CDR3 region: CASSLDVRSTEAFF. The DNA for the CDR3 is TGTGCCAGCAGCTTAGACGTCAGGAGCACTGAAGCTTTCTTT.

The rearrangement links TRBV7-2 to TRBJ2-7, with 8 nucleotides matching TRBD1. CDR3 length: 13 amino acids. Germline trimming cut 5 bases from V and 7 bases from J; bases unmatched to any gene: 7. Germline-derived CDR1 and CDR2 are SGHTA and FQGNSA. The chain's CDR3 is CASSPGQGREQYF. Here the CDR3 DNA reads TGTGCCAGCAGCCCTGGACAGGGAAGGGAGCAGTACTTC.

The CDR3 protein is CASSQIGPPVVTGELFF. The CDR3 DNA follows: TGTGCCAGCTCACAGATAGGACCCCCTGTTGTCACCGGGGAGCTGTTTTTT. The V gene is TRBV18, the J gene TRBJ2-2, with D hard to call. Germline values: CDR1 KGHSH, CDR2 LQKENI. V was shortened by 4 bases and J by 4 bases, with 19 bases between the two germline ends. This CDR3 region has 17 residues.

V and J are TRBV5-4 and TRBJ2-1, with no clear D. CDR3 size: 11 residues. The germline CDR1 and CDR2 sequences are SGHNT and YYREEE (reference sequence). V dropped 0 bases and J dropped 6 bases, with 1 base sitting between them. CDR3 loop: CASSLGNEQFF. CDR3 coding DNA: TGTGCCAGCAGCTTGGGCAATGAGCAGTTCTTC. The variable domain in full, completed from reference TRBV5-4 and TRBJ2-1, reads ETGVTQSPTHLIKTRGQQVTLRCSSQSGHNTVSWYQQALGQGPQFIFQYYREEENGRGNFPPRFSGLQFPNYSSELNVNALELDDSALYLCASSLGNEQFFGPGTRLTVL.

This clone was observed many times. The chain couples TRBV5-1 to TRBJ1-2; D remains unclear. V was cut by 4 bases and J by 4 bases, with 17 bases left in between. This CDR3 is 15 amino acids long. In germline, CDR1 is SGHRS, CDR2 YFSETQ. CDR3 region: CASSLGQATGYGYTF. The DNA of the CDR3 is TGCGCCAGCAGCCTCGGCCAAGCCACCGGCTATGGCTACACCTTC.

J is TRBJ2-7 and V is TRBV11-1, with 7 nucleotides matching TRBD1. Germline V gene data show CDR1 as SGHAT and CDR2 as FQDESV (reference sequence). V trimming: 3 bases; J trimming: 1 base; junction bases outside the gene matches: 6. The CDR3 runs 15 residues. The CDR3 bases are TGTGCCAGCAGCTTCTTGTCGGGACAGTCCTACGAGCAGTACTTC. Translating it yields CASSFLSGQSYEQYF.

The table lists this clone with a few counts. CDR3 nucleotide sequence: TGTGCCAGCAGCTCCGGAGGAGGTTCCGGCACAGATACGCAGTATTTT. Residues: CASSSGGGSGTDTQYF. The chain uses TRBV7-2 and TRBJ2-3; a weak D match, TRBD2 (5 bases). V lost 4 bases to trimming and J lost 1 base, with 15 bases between them. This CDR3 is built from 16 residues. CDR1 is SGHTA and CDR2 is FQGNSA in the germline V gene.

The chain carries TRBV27 and TRBJ2-5, with TRBD2 matching over 9 bases. The CDR3 is 15 amino acids. Trimming took 4 bases from V and 2 from J; bases not matched to a gene: 5. CDR1 is MNHEY and CDR2 is SMNVEV in the germline V gene (reference sequence). The CDR3 here is CASSYVAGAQETQYF. As DNA, the CDR3 is TGTGCCAGCAGTTATGTAGCGGGAGCACAAGAGACCCAGTACTTC.

The rearrangement links TRBV5-5 to TRBJ2-3; D gene ambiguous. CDR1 and CDR2 from the germline V gene are SGHKS and YYEKEE (reference sequence). V was shortened by 4 bases and J by 4 bases, with 16 bases between the two germline ends. The CDR3 loop spans 15 amino acids. Here the CDR3 reads CASSLSISGADTQYF. In DNA form, the CDR3 reads TGTGCCAGCAGCCTATCCATCTCTGGAGCAGATACGCAGTATTTT. The full variable domain, in which reference TRBV5-5 and TRBJ2-3 provide the parts outside the CDR3, is DAGVTQSPTHLIKTRGQQVTLRCSPISGHKSVSWYQQVLGQGPQFIFQYYEKEERGRGNFPDRFSARQFPNYSSELNVNALLLGDSALYLCASSLSISGADTQYFGPGTRLTVL.

The chain has TRBV9 and TRBJ2-2; 12 bases are shared with TRBD2. V lost 4 bases, J lost 3 bases, and 7 bases stayed unmatched. This CDR3 is 17 amino acids long. CDR1 and CDR2 from the germline V gene are SGDLS and YYNGEE. The CDR3 is CASSLGLAGLDTGELFF. Written as DNA, the CDR3 is TGTGCCAGCAGCCTAGGACTAGCGGGATTGGACACCGGGGAGCTGTTTTTT.

This clone was counted once. The chain carries TRBV6-1 and TRBJ1-2; 8 positions match TRBD1. Germline CDR1 reads MNHNS; CDR2 reads SASEGT. The trim removed 2 bases at V and 6 bases at J, leaving 2 bases unmatched. The CDR3 has 13 residues. In DNA, the CDR3 is TGTGCCAGCAGTGAACAGGGGGCGGATGGCTACACCTTC. Residues: CASSEQGADGYTF.

The V and J genes are TRBV6-1 and TRBJ2-7, with a weak D call TRBD1 (5 bases). The CDR3 runs 12 residues. V gave up 2 bases and J gave up 4 bases, with 6 bases separating them. The germline V gene encodes CDR1 MNHNS and CDR2 SASEGT. The CDR3 nucleotides are TGTGCCAGCAGTGAACAGGGATACGAGCAGTACTTC. Its translation is CASSEQGYEQYF.

The chain joins TRBV5-1 to TRBJ2-6; D is perhaps TRBD1 (6 bases). V was cut by 0 bases and J by 2 bases, with 6 bases left in between. The germline V gene encodes CDR1 SGHRS and CDR2 YFSETQ. This CDR3 has 15 residues. This chain's CDR3 is CASSLDRAGANVLTF. The CDR3 DNA sequence: TGCGCCAGCAGCTTGGACAGGGCTGGGGCCAACGTCCTGACTTTC.

The J gene is TRBJ1-1, the V gene TRBV2, with D unclear. The CDR3 loop spans 14 amino acids. V was pared by 8 bases and J by 0 bases, with 13 bases between. The germline V gene has CDR1 SNHLY and CDR2 FYNNEI. CDR3 in DNA: TGTGCCAGCTATCCGGGGAGCTTGAACACTGAAGCTTTCTTT. This sequence encodes CASYPGSLNTEAFF.